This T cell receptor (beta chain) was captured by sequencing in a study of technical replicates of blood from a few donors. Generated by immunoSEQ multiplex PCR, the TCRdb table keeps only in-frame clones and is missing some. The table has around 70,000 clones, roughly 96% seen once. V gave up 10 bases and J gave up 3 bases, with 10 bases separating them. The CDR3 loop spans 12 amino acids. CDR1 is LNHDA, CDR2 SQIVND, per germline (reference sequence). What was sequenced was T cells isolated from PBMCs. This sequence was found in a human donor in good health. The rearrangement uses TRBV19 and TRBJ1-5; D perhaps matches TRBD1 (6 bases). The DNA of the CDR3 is TGTGCCACCAGACAGGCCAATCAGCCCCAGCATTTT. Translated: CATRQANQPQHF.